This TCR beta chain was sequenced for a study of CD8 T cells in ankylosing spondylitis. Each CDR3 protein gets one entry after TCRdb re-called the 5' RACE reads with MiXCR. The data hold approximately 110,000 distinct CDR3 sequences, with under 30% observed a single time. Study-wide results and limits: Clones linked to the disease showed a CD8+ phenotype. They occurred at relatively low frequencies in peripheral blood. Reports say disease-linked clones showed up significantly more in matched ankylosing spondylitis synovial fluid.

This clonotype was seen only a few times. Its antigen is not known. This CDR3 has 16 residues. CDR1 and CDR2 from the germline V gene are SGHRS and YFSETQ. The V end was cut by 2 bases, the J end by 6 bases, with 21 bases between. This TCR came from a male donor with ankylosing spondylitis. Specimen: synovial fluid, either unsorted or a sorted T cell fraction (not recorded which). This chain joins TRBV5-1 and TRBJ2-7; D remains ambiguous. CDR3 residues: CASSLKAYAVTCEQYV. CDR3 bases: TGCGCCAGCAGCTTAAAGGCCTACGCAGTAACTTGCGAGCAGTACGTC.